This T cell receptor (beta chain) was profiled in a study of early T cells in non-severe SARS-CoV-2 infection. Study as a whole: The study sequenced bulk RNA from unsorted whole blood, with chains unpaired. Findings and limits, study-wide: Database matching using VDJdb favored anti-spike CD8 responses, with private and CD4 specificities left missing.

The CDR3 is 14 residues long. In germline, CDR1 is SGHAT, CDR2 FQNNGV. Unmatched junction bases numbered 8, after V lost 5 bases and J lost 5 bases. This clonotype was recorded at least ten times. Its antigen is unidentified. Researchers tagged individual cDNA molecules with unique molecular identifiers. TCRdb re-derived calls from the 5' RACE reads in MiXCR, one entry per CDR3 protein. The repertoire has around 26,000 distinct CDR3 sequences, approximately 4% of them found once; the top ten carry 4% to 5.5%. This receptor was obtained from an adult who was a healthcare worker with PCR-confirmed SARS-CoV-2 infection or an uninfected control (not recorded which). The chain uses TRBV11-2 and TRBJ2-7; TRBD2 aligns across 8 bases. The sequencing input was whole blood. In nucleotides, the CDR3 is TGTGCCAGCAGCCCACAGCCAGCGGGAGACGAGCAGTACTTC. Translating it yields CASSPQPAGDEQYF.